Listed below are T cell receptor beta chains from one sample, sequenced in a study of regulatory T cells in long-lasting Graves disease. TCRdb passed the multiplex PCR reads through MiXCR, listing each CDR3 protein once. The data show 520,000 or so distinct CDR3 sequences, 12% seen once. The same sample was also used in a study of T cells in Graves' hyperthyroidism and ophthalmopathy.

The input for sequencing was peripheral blood mononuclear cells (PBMCs), taken at new diagnosis, from a patient treated with antithyroid drugs. The receptors here all came from a woman between 25 and 40 years old with Graves disease. CDR3s include the opening cysteine and the closing phenylalanine or tryptophan. A D gene is named only where the DNA matches it firmly. The listing skips clone size in some rows; elsewhere it reads once, few, many or a size class.

cdr3_nt: TGTGCCAGCAGCTTAGCCCCGGGACAGACTGAAGCTTTCTTT; cdr3_aa: CASSLAPGQTEAFF; d_call: TRBD1; j_call: TRBJ1-1; clone_size: few; v_call: TRBV7-9
cdr3_nt: TGTGCCAGCAGCCAATTCGAGGGGACTAGCGGCCTGAACACCGGGGAGCTGTTTTTT; cdr3_aa: CASSQFEGTSGLNTGELFF; d_call: TRBD2; j_call: TRBJ2-2; clone_size: NA; v_call: TRBV14
cdr3_nt: TGTGCCAGACAGACTAGCCGGATAGGTGAGCAGTTCTTC; cdr3_aa: CARQTSRIGEQFF; d_call: TRBD2; j_call: TRBJ2-1; clone_size: many; v_call: TRBV2
cdr3_nt: TGCAGTGCTAGAGACCCCAGGGGGAGCAATCAGCCCCAGCATTTT; cdr3_aa: CSARDPRGSNQPQHF; d_call: TRBD1; j_call: TRBJ1-5; clone_size: few; v_call: TRBV20-1
cdr3_nt: TGCAGCGTTTATGGGGGAAGGGACACTGAAGCTTTCTTT; cdr3_aa: CSVYGGRDTEAFF; d_call: NA; j_call: TRBJ1-1; clone_size: many; v_call: TRBV29-1
cdr3_nt: TGCAGTGCTCAAGCTAGGAGCTCCTACAATGAGCAGTTCTTC; cdr3_aa: CSAQARSSYNEQFF; d_call: NA; j_call: TRBJ2-1; clone_size: many; v_call: TRBV20-1
cdr3_nt: TGTGCCAGCAGCCAAGCTCATTTTGGGGGCCCTACGACAGATACGCAGTATTTT; cdr3_aa: CASSQAHFGGPTTDTQYF; d_call: NA; j_call: TRBJ2-3; clone_size: many; v_call: TRBV3-1
cdr3_nt: TGTGCCAGCAGGAGCTCGGCAGGGGTTTCACCCCTCCACTTT; cdr3_aa: CASRSSAGVSPLHF; d_call: NA; j_call: TRBJ1-6; clone_size: NA; v_call: TRBV14
cdr3_nt: TGTGCCAGCGGCCGCCCGAACACTGAAGCTTTCTTT; cdr3_aa: CASGRPNTEAFF; d_call: NA; j_call: TRBJ1-1; clone_size: NA; v_call: TRBV6-1
cdr3_nt: TGTGCCAGCAGCCGAGGTTACCTTTGGACAGTTGACAACGAGCAGTACTTC; cdr3_aa: CASSRGYLWTVDNEQYF; d_call: NA; j_call: TRBJ2-7; clone_size: many; v_call: TRBV14
cdr3_nt: TGTGCCAGCGACCACGGCCAGGGAGAGGCAGATACGCAGTATTTT; cdr3_aa: CASDHGQGEADTQYF; d_call: NA; j_call: TRBJ2-3; clone_size: many; v_call: TRBV6-1
cdr3_nt: TGCGCCAGCAGCGTCGGGACAGCGGACTCCTATAATTCACCCCTCCACTTT; cdr3_aa: CASSVGTADSYNSPLHF; d_call: TRBD1; j_call: TRBJ1-6; clone_size: NA; v_call: TRBV5-1
cdr3_nt: TGTGCCAGCAGCTTTTTTACTAGTAGTGATGAGCAGTTCTTC; cdr3_aa: CASSFFTSSDEQFF; d_call: NA; j_call: TRBJ2-1; clone_size: NA; v_call: TRBV13
cdr3_nt: TGTGCCAGTAAAAGAGGAACAGGGGTAGGCGAGCAGTACTTC; cdr3_aa: CASKRGTGVGEQYF; d_call: TRBD1; j_call: TRBJ2-7; clone_size: NA; v_call: TRBV9
cdr3_nt: TGTGCCAGCAGCTCCAGTGCCGCGGGAGGGCCTTCCTACAATGAGCAGTTCTTC; cdr3_aa: CASSSSAAGGPSYNEQFF; d_call: TRBD2; j_call: TRBJ2-1; clone_size: many; v_call: TRBV28
cdr3_nt: TGTGCCAGCAGCTTAGCGGTCAGGGCGGGAGGGCCAAGTGATACGCAGTATTTT; cdr3_aa: CASSLAVRAGGPSDTQYF; d_call: TRBD2; j_call: TRBJ2-3; clone_size: NA; v_call: TRBV11-2
cdr3_nt: TGCAGTGCTAGAAGGAGAGAGACCCAGTACTTC; cdr3_aa: CSARRRETQYF; d_call: NA; j_call: TRBJ2-5; clone_size: NA; v_call: TRBV20-1
cdr3_nt: TGCGCCAGCAGCTTGGTACAGGGATTCTCCTACAATGAGCAGTTCTTC; cdr3_aa: CASSLVQGFSYNEQFF; d_call: NA; j_call: TRBJ2-1; clone_size: NA; v_call: TRBV5-1
cdr3_nt: TGTGCCAGCAGCTCTCGACAGGAGGTCGGTCAGTTCTTC; cdr3_aa: CASSSRQEVGQFF; d_call: NA; j_call: TRBJ2-1; clone_size: many; v_call: TRBV3-1
cdr3_nt: TGTGCCAGCAGCTTATTTAAAATGAGCTCTGGGGCCAACGTCCCGACTTTC; cdr3_aa: CASSLFKMSSGANVPTF; d_call: NA; j_call: TRBJ2-6; clone_size: once; v_call: TRBV11-2
cdr3_nt: TGTGCCAGCAATCCAGGGACCTCTGGAAACACCATATATTTT; cdr3_aa: CASNPGTSGNTIYF; d_call: NA; j_call: TRBJ1-3; clone_size: many; v_call: TRBV2
cdr3_nt: TGTGCCAGCAGTTACGGCGGGGAGCTGTTTTTT; cdr3_aa: CASSYGGELFF; d_call: NA; j_call: TRBJ2-2; clone_size: few; v_call: TRBV6-9
cdr3_nt: TGTGCCAGCAGTAGCTCCATCGAGGGATACAATGAGCAGTTCTTC; cdr3_aa: CASSSSIEGYNEQFF; d_call: NA; j_call: TRBJ2-1; clone_size: many; v_call: TRBV6-1
cdr3_nt: TGTGCCAGCAGGGGGGGACAGTTCACCGGGGAGCTGTTTTTT; cdr3_aa: CASRGGQFTGELFF; d_call: NA; j_call: TRBJ2-2; clone_size: many; v_call: TRBV2
cdr3_nt: TGCGCCAGCAGCTCGGACAGGGTGTCTGAAAAACTGTTTTTT; cdr3_aa: CASSSDRVSEKLFF; d_call: TRBD1; j_call: TRBJ1-4; clone_size: many; v_call: TRBV5-1
cdr3_nt: TGTGCCAGCCGACCAGGGACAGCGAAACCCTCTGGAAACACCATATATTTT; cdr3_aa: CASRPGTAKPSGNTIYF; d_call: TRBD1; j_call: TRBJ1-3; clone_size: NA; v_call: TRBV2
cdr3_nt: TGTGCCAGCTCACCACCGAAAGGTTCTATGGTGAATGAGCAGTTCTTC; cdr3_aa: CASSPPKGSMVNEQFF; d_call: NA; j_call: TRBJ2-1; clone_size: many; v_call: TRBV18
cdr3_nt: TGTGCCAGCAGTTATCACCGATCCTACAGGGTGGAAACTGAAGCTTTCTTT; cdr3_aa: CASSYHRSYRVETEAFF; d_call: NA; j_call: TRBJ1-1; clone_size: many; v_call: TRBV6-5
cdr3_nt: TGTGCCTGGAGTCGAGAGGGATTTCCTTCACCCCTCCACTTT; cdr3_aa: CAWSREGFPSPLHF; d_call: NA; j_call: TRBJ1-6; clone_size: NA; v_call: TRBV30